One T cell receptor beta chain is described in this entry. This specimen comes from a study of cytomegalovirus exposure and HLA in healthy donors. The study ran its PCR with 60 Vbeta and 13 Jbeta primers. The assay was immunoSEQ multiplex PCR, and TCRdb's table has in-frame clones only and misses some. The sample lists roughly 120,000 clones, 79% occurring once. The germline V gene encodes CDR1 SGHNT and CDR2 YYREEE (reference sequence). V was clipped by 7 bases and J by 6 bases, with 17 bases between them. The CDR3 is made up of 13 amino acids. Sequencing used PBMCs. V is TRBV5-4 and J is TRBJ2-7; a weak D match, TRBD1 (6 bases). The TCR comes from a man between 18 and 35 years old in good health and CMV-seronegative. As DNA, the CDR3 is TGTGCCAGCGGCCGAAACACAGGGATCGAGCAGTACTTC. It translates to CASGRNTGIEQYF.